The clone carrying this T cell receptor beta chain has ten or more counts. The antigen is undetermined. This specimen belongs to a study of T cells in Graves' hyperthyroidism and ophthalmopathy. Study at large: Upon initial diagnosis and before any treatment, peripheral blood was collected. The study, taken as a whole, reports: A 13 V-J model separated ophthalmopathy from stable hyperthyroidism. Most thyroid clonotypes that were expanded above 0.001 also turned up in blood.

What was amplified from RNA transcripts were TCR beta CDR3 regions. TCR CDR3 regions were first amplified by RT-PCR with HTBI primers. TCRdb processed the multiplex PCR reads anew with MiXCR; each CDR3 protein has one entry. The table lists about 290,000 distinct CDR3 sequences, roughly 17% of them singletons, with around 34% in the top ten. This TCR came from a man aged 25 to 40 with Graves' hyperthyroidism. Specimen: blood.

The CDR3 sequence: CASSTFGTSGNSEQFF. The CDR3, as DNA: TGTGCCAGCAGTACCTTCGGGACTAGCGGGAATAGTGAGCAGTTCTTC. The rearrangement uses TRBV7-3 and TRBJ2-1; TRBD2 matches at 13 bases. Germline CDR1 is SGHTA and CDR2 is FQGTGA. Germline trimming cut 6 bases from V and 9 bases from J; bases unmatched to any gene: 11. The CDR3 extends over 16 amino acids.